The clone carrying this TCR beta chain was seen a few times. What it binds is not known. Amplification of TCR beta CDR3 regions used RNA as the template. A first-round RT-PCR of the TCR CDR3 used the HTBI primer set. TCRdb reprocessed the multiplex PCR reads via MiXCR and lists one record per CDR3 protein. The data show roughly 650,000 distinct CDR3 sequences, 15% to 20% seen once. The data were taken from a study of T cells in Graves' hyperthyroidism and ophthalmopathy. Study-wide results and caveats: Ophthalmopathy was predicted by the model a median of 6.5 months ahead of onset. Blood samples included most of the expanded thyroid clonotypes exceeding 0.001.

J lost 0 bases, V lost 3 bases, and 7 bases had no gene match. Per the germline V gene, CDR1 is SGHTA and CDR2 is FQGNSA. This CDR3 is built from 17 residues. This clonotype was obtained from a woman aged 35 to 49 with Graves' ophthalmopathy. Input material: blood. V is TRBV7-2 and J is TRBJ2-4, with 8 bases matching TRBD1. The CDR3 bases are TGTGCCAGCAGCTTCGGACAGGGATCGGGAGCCAAAAACATTCAGTACTTC. Translating gives CASSFGQGSGAKNIQYF.